The clone carrying this T cell receptor beta chain showed up just a few times. Investigators isolated RNA and reverse transcribed it into cDNA to act as the sequencing template. Assay used: immunoSEQ multiplex PCR; TCRdb lists only in-frame clones, some missing. This sample has fewer than 150,000 clones, with roughly three fifths found just once. This sample stems from a study of CD8+ T cells in alopecia areata. The CDR3 covers 13 residues. Germline V gene lookup returns CDR1 SNHLY and CDR2 FYNNEI. Trimming shortened V by 2 bases and J by 4 bases, and 8 bases separated the two germline ends. As to treatment: oral pan-JAK inhibitor, 5-10 mg twice daily. Isolation of CD4+ and CD8+ T cells from PBMCs was achieved by sorting.

The sequence was collected from a human donor with alopecia areata. The material sequenced was CD4+ T cells sorted from blood, taken at week 24, from a patient treated with tofacitinib. The J gene is TRBJ1-2, the V gene TRBV2, with D unclear. The CDR3 DNA follows: TGTGCCAGCAGTGAAAGGAACCTCTATGGCTACACCTTC. Translated: CASSERNLYGYTF. Full variable domain (rest looked up from reference TRBV2 and TRBJ1-2): EPEVTQTPSHQVTQMGQEVILRCVPISNHLYFYWYRQILGQKVEFLVSFYNNEISEKSEIFDDQFSVERPDGSNFTLKIRSTKLEDSAMYFCASSERNLYGYTFGSGTRLTVV.